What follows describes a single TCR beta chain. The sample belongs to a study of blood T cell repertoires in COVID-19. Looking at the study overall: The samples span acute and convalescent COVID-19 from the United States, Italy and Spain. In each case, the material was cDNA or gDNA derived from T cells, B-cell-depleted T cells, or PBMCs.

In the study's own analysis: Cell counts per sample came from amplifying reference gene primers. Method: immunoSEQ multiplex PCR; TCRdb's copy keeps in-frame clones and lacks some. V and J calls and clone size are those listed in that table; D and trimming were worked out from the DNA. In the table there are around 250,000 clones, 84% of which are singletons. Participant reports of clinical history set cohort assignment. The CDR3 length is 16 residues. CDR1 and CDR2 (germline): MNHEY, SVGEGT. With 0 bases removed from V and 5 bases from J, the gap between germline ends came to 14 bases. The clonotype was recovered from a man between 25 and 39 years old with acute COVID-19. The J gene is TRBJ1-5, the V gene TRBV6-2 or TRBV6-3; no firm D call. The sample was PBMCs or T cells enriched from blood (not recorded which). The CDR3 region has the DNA TGTGCCAGCAGTTACTCGATTGTCCGGGGATATCAGCCCCAGCATTTT. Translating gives CASSYSIVRGYQPQHF.